The 16 T cell receptor beta chains below come from one sample, sequenced in a study of PD-L1 blockade in urothelial cancer. Only in-frame clones appear in the TCRdb table, and some are missing; sequencing was by immunoSEQ multiplex PCR. This repertoire shows more than 95,000 clones, about 82% found once; its top ten account for 2.4%. Time point noted: peripheral blood 6 weeks after treatment start. The specimen was PBMCs, collected around atezolizumab (anti-PD-L1) treatment. These receptors were collected from a man aged 45 to 65 with urothelial cancer.

This chain uses TRBV7-6 with TRBJ2-5; D is unclear. The CDR3 covers 14 residues. V was shortened by 1 base and J by 2 bases, with 8 bases between the two germline ends. The germline V gene has CDR1 SGHVS and CDR2 FNYEAQ. CDR3 loop: CASSLGGPQETQYF. In DNA form, the CDR3 reads TGTGCCAGCAGCTTAGGAGGCCCACAAGAGACCCAGTACTTC.

This clone was counted once. The gene calls are TRBV12-5 and TRBJ2-7; TRBD1 agrees at 11 bases. The CDR3 spans 16 residues. V dropped 1 base and J dropped 5; count of bases not matched to a gene: 7. CDR1 and CDR2 (germline): LGHNT, FRNRAP. CDR3 loop: CASGLARGQGEDEQYF. The CDR3 DNA reads TGTGCTAGTGGTTTGGCCCGGGGACAGGGGGAGGACGAGCAGTACTTC.

V gene TRBV1 combines with J gene TRBJ2-7; the table's D call, TRBD1, has no DNA check behind it. TRBV1 counts as a pseudogene. CDR3 length: 18 residues. CDR3: CTSSQDGGPGQGADEQYF. The CDR3 DNA is TGCACCAGCAGCCAAGACGGTGGACCGGGACAGGGGGCCGACGAGCAGTACTTC.

The chain is built from TRBV5-1 and TRBJ1-1; D not resolved. The CDR3 is 12 amino acids. Germline lookup yields CDR1 SGHRS and CDR2 YFSETQ. V dropped 2 bases and J dropped 8 bases, with 10 bases sitting between them. The CDR3, as DNA: TGCGCCAGCAGCTTTGAGGGCAGGGAAGCTTTCTTT. This codes for CASSFEGREAFF.

The chain couples TRBV27 to TRBJ2-7, with D possibly TRBD2 on 6 matching bases. The CDR3 is made up of 15 amino acids. Trimming removed 10 bases at V and 2 bases at J, with 21 bases between. Germline V lookup: CDR1 MNHEY, CDR2 SMNVEV (reference sequence). CDR3 DNA: TGTGCCATCCCTTTAATAGGGACTTCCACCTACGAGCAGTACTTC. Translated: CAIPLIGTSTYEQYF.

The chain employs TRBV14 and TRBJ1-1; 7 nucleotides match TRBD1. Germline-derived CDR1 and CDR2 are SGHDN and FVKESK. The CDR3 runs to 16 residues. V shed 4 bases, J shed 3 bases, and the junction held 11 bases outside the gene matches. This chain's CDR3 is CASSPYPGQSYTEAFF. The CDR3 DNA reads TGTGCCAGCAGCCCCTATCCGGGACAGAGTTACACTGAAGCTTTCTTT.

The chain couples TRBV5-4 to TRBJ2-7; perhaps TRBD2 as D (6 bases). Germline V gene data show CDR1 as SGHNT and CDR2 as YYREEE (reference sequence). Trimming removed 4 bases at V and 7 bases at J, with 24 bases between. The CDR3 runs 16 residues. The CDR3 sequence: CASSAPGTLSTREQYF. The CDR3 nucleotides are TGTGCCAGCAGCGCCCCCGGGACTCTCTCTACCCGTGAGCAGTACTTC.

The chain uses TRBV28 and TRBJ1-1; TRBD1 is a possible D gene (6 bases). The CDR3 contains 15 residues. The germline V and J ends were trimmed by 5 bases and 6 bases, with 19 bases remaining between them. The germline gives CDR1 MDHEN, CDR2 SYDVKM. This chain's CDR3 is CASSESASGTPEAFF. The CDR3 DNA sequence: TGTGCCAGCAGTGAATCCGCTTCCGGGACACCTGAAGCTTTCTTT. Full variable domain (remainder filled in from reference TRBV28 and TRBJ1-1): DVKVTQSSRYLVKRTGEKVFLECVQDMDHENMFWYRQDPGLGLRLIYFSYDVKMKEKGDIPEGYSVSREKKERFSLILESASTNQTSMYLCASSESASGTPEAFFGQGTRLTVV.

CDR3 sequence: CASRYAGRNSPLHF. In nucleotides, the CDR3 is TGTGCCAGCAGATATGCGGGACGCAATTCACCCCTCCACTTT. This chain uses TRBV28 with TRBJ1-6; a weak D match, TRBD1 (5 bases). This CDR3 comprises 14 residues. The germline V and J ends were trimmed by 6 bases and 7 bases, with 13 bases remaining between them. CDR1 and CDR2 (germline): MDHEN, SYDVKM.

V is TRBV18 and J is TRBJ2-3; the D gene is possibly TRBD1 (5 bases). V dropped 1 base and J dropped 0 bases, with 8 bases sitting between them. The CDR3 is 15 residues long. Per the germline V gene, CDR1 is KGHSH and CDR2 is LQKENI. The CDR3 spells CASSPQGFSTDTQYF. In DNA, the CDR3 is TGTGCCAGCTCACCACAGGGGTTCAGCACAGATACGCAGTATTTT.

The DNA for the CDR3 is TGTGCCAGCAGCCGTAGGCATCCCGGGTGGGAGGAATACGAGCAGTACTTC. Translated: CASSRRHPGWEEYEQYF. The chain combines TRBV11-2 with TRBJ2-7; maybe TRBD2 (6 bases). CDR3 length equals 17 residues. The V and J ends lost 5 bases and 4 bases respectively, with 24 bases between them. The germline V gene encodes CDR1 SGHAT and CDR2 FQNNGV.

The J gene is TRBJ2-6, the V gene TRBV5-1, with TRBD2 matching 14 bases. This CDR3 spans 18 amino acids. Germline CDR1 reads SGHRS; CDR2 reads YFSETQ. V gave up 4 bases and J gave up 7 bases; unmatched junction bases: 10. The CDR3 bases are TGCGCCAGCAGCACTCAACTGACTAGCGGGAGGGGAGCCAACGTCCTGACTTTC. Translation: CASSTQLTSGRGANVLTF. The variable domain in full, completed from reference TRBV5-1 and TRBJ2-6, reads KAGVTQTPRYLIKTRGQQVTLSCSPISGHRSVSWYQQTPGQGLQFLFEYFSETQRNKGNFPGRFSGRQFSNSRSEMNVSTLELGDSALYLCASSTQLTSGRGANVLTFGAGSRLTVL.

The table lists this clone with a few counts. The V and J genes are TRBV28 and TRBJ2-7, with D possibly being TRBD2 (7 bases). The V and J ends lost 6 bases and 10 bases respectively, with 13 bases between them. This CDR3 comprises 11 residues. The germline V gene encodes CDR1 MDHEN and CDR2 SYDVKM. The CDR3 sequence is CASRRGGTQYF. CDR3 coding DNA: TGTGCCAGCAGGCGGGGAGGGACACAGTACTTC.

The rearrangement joins TRBV28 to TRBJ2-6, with 9 bases matching TRBD2. CDR1 and CDR2 (germline): MDHEN, SYDVKM. This CDR3 region has 18 residues. With 7 bases clipped from V and 0 bases from J, the junction kept 10 bases outside the gene matches. The CDR3 nucleotides are TGTGCCAGCAACAGCGGGGGGTGGGGCTACTCTGGGGCCAACGTCCTGACTTTC. This encodes CASNSGGWGYSGANVLTF. The entire variable domain, with the rest obtained from reference TRBV28 and TRBJ2-6, is as follows: DVKVTQSSRYLVKRTGEKVFLECVQDMDHENMFWYRQDPGLGLRLIYFSYDVKMKEKGDIPEGYSVSREKKERFSLILESASTNQTSMYLCASNSGGWGYSGANVLTFGAGSRLTVL.

This clone was counted a few times. The chain joins TRBV7-9 to TRBJ2-3, with D maybe TRBD2 (6 bases). Germline lookup yields CDR1 SEHNR and CDR2 FQNEAQ (reference sequence). The CDR3 totals 16 residues. The germline V and J ends were trimmed by 5 bases and 4 bases, with 19 bases remaining between them. CDR3 amino acids: CASSALEEGGADTQYF. The CDR3, as DNA: TGTGCCAGCAGCGCCCTAGAGGAAGGAGGGGCAGATACGCAGTATTTT.

This clone has only a few counts. The chain carries TRBV12-5 and TRBJ1-2; D gene unclear. The germline CDR1 and CDR2 sequences are LGHNT and FRNRAP. The V gene lost 1 base and the J gene lost 8 bases, with 8 bases spanning the gap. CDR3 length equals 12 residues. The DNA for the CDR3 is TGTGCTAGTGGTTTGGACCGCGGAGGCTACACCTTC. Translated, it gives CASGLDRGGYTF.